The T cell receptor beta chain under discussion was sequenced for a study of blood T cell repertoires in COVID-19. Study context: The origin of the acute and convalescent COVID-19 samples was the United States, Italy and Spain. Sample material is recorded as cDNA or gDNA derived from T cells, B-cell-depleted T cells, or PBMCs.

The CDR3 loop spans 15 amino acids. Germline CDR1 and CDR2: MNHNS and SASEGT. V was cut by 2 bases and J by 0 bases, with 9 bases left in between. As processed by the authors: By means of reference gene primer amplification, nucleated cell counts were estimated. Method: immunoSEQ multiplex PCR; TCRdb's copy keeps in-frame clones and lacks some. Clone size and the V and J calls come from that table; the DNA yielded D and trimming. This sample has 87,000 or so clones, with around 87% found just once. The TCR originated in a human donor with acute or convalescent COVID-19. The donor label of this sample is uncertain. The sequencing input was peripheral blood. V and J are TRBV6-1 and TRBJ2-3; possible D gene TRBD2, 5 bases. DNA for the CDR3: TGTGCCAGCAGTGAACAGCGGCCTAGCACAGATACGCAGTATTTT. This translates into CASSEQRPSTDTQYF.